Listed below are T cell receptor beta chains from one sample, sequenced in a study of T cell repertoires in cytomegalovirus infection. In TCRdb, the reads were re-called with MiXCR into one record per CDR3 protein. The sample records more than 250,000 distinct CDR3 sequences, roughly 25% being singletons. These TCRs' antigens remain unknown. The source material was cultured PBMCs, sampled from culture after CMV antigen stimulation. These receptors were collected from a human donor in good health (CMV status not recorded). Some clones in this sample may be carry-over from other donors' samples. The CDR3 runs from the conserved cysteine through the conserved F or W. Fields, in order: D gene, V gene, CDR3 protein. A D gene is named only where the DNA matches it firmly.

>-|TRBV7-2
CASSRINEKLFF
>-|TRBV7-2
CASSWAQVGAYEQYF
>-|TRBV28
CASSFSSQWAQHF
>-|TRBV7-2
CASSFQGYEQYF
>-|TRBV7-6
CASSLVLIGFTGELFF
>TRBD1|TRBV7-6
CASIRQGSSYNEQFF
>-|TRBV7-6
CASTRNLDTGELFF
>-|TRBV7-2
CTSSLAGTSGNTIYF
>-|TRBV6-6
CAGGLSTDTQYF
>-|TRBV3-1
CASSQEGRGNNEQFF
>-|TRBV30
CAWSAGVSNYGYTF
>TRBD2|TRBV4-1
CASSQDWLAGLISYEQYF
>-|TRBV6-1
CASSPSGLRAEQYF
>TRBD2|TRBV5-5
CASSGLTWGLAGVMFF